This T cell receptor beta chain was observed in a study of cytomegalovirus exposure and HLA in healthy donors. Study background: From donors who were HLA-typed, an early data release held 70 million to 90 million unique TCRs.

About this clone itself: Its antigen remains unidentified.

Points from the study as a whole: Later analysis showed most CMV-associated TCR beta chains appearing HLA-restricted. When a later analysis was performed, an Asian-associated ancestry cluster reportedly had fewer N-insertions than the roughly 700-donor mean.

Germline CDR1 is SGHTA and CDR2 is FQGNSA. This CDR3 is built from 13 residues. Trimming stripped 2 bases from V and 4 bases from J, with 7 bases between. A multiplex PCR was run with 60 Vbeta primers and 13 Jbeta primers. The method was immunoSEQ multiplex PCR; TCRdb's version includes in-frame clones alone and lacks a portion of them. Here the sample spans around 190,000 clones, less than 80% being singletons. Input material: PBMCs. The J gene is TRBJ2-3, the V gene TRBV7-2; tentative D call: TRBD1 (5 bases). This receptor was identified in a middle-aged woman in good health and CMV-seronegative. CDR3 in DNA: TGTGCCAGCAGCTTAACAGGCCCAGATACGCAGTATTTT. This encodes CASSLTGPDTQYF.